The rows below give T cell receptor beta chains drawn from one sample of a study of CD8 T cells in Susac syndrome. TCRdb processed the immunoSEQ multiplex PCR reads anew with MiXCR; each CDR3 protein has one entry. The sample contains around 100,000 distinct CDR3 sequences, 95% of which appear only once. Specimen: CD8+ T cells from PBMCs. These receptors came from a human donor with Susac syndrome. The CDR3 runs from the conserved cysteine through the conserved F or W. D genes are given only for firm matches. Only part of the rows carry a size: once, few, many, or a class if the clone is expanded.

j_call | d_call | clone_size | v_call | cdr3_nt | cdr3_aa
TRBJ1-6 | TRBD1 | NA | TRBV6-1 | TGTGCCACCAGGGACAGCAATAATTCACCCCTCCACTTT | CATRDSNNSPLHF
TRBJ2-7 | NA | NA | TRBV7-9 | TGTGCCAGCAGCCCGGATTGGTACGAGCAGTACTTC | CASSPDWYEQYF
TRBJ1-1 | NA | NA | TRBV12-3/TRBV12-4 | TGTGCCAGCAGTTTATTCAGGGACATGAACACTGAAGCTTTCTTT | CASSLFRDMNTEAFF
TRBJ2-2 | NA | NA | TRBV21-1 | TGTGCCAGCCCGACTAGATCCAGAGAGTGCCCCGGGGAGCTGTTTTTT | CASPTRSRECPGELFF
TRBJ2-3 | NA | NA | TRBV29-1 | TGCAGCGTTGATGGCGGGGGCCACCACTTGGGGCCCACAGATACGCAGTATTTT | CSVDGGGHHLGPTDTQYF
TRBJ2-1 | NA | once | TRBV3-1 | TGTGCCAGCAGCCAAGGACTAGCCTACAATGAGCAGTTCTTC | CASSQGLAYNEQFF
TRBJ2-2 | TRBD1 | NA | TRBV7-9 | TGTGCCAGCAGCGGGACAGGAACGAACACCGGGGAGCTGTTTTTT | CASSGTGTNTGELFF
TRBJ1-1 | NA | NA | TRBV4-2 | TGTGCCAGCAGCCACCCGATGAACACTGAAGCTTTCTTT | CASSHPMNTEAFF
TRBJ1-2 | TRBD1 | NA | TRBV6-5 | TGTGCCAGCAGTTCCGAGGGACAGGGGGCATGGATCTATGGCTACACCTTC | CASSSEGQGAWIYGYTF
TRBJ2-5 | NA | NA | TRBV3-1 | TGTGCCAGCAGCGGGGGACGGAACCAAGAGACCCAGTACTTC | CASSGGRNQETQYF
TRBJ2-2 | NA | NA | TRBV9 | TGTGCCAGCAGCGCAAAGTCCCTCGGGGAGCTGTTTTTT | CASSAKSLGELFF
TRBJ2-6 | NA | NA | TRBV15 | TGTGCCACCAGCAGCGCCACAGGGTGGGCTGGGGCCAACGTCCTGACTTTC | CATSSATGWAGANVLTF
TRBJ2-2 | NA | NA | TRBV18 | TGTGCCAGCTCACCACGGGACGGCACCGGGGAGCTGTTTTTT | CASSPRDGTGELFF
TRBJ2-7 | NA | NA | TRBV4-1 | TGCGCCAGCAGCCAGGGCCCCGGCGAGGAGCAGTACTTC | CASSQGPGEEQYF
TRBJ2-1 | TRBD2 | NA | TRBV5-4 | TGTGCCAGCAGCCTTAGCGGGGGGGTTGAGCAGTTCTTC | CASSLSGGVEQFF
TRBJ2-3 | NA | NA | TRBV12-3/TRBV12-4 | TGTGCCAGCAGTTTCTCAGGGGACACAGATACGCAGTATTTT | CASSFSGDTDTQYF